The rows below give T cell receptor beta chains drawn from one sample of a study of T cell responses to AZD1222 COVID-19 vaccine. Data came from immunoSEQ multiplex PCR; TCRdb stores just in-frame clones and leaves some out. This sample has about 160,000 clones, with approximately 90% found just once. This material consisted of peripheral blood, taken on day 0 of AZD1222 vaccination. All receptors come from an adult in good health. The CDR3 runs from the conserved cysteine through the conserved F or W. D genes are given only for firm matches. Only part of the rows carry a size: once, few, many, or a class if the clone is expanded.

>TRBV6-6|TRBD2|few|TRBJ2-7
CASSPALTSGGAYEQYF
TGTGCCAGCAGTCCCGCACTAACTAGCGGGGGGGCCTACGAGCAGTACTTC
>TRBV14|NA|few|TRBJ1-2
CASSQLAYGYTF
TGTGCCAGCAGCCAATTGGCCTATGGCTACACCTTC
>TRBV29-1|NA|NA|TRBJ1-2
CSAHGPSGYTF
TGCAGCGCCCACGGCCCGTCCGGCTACACCTTC
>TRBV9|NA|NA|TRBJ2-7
CASSVEATSYEQYF
TGTGCCAGCAGCGTAGAGGCCACCTCCTACGAGCAGTACTTC
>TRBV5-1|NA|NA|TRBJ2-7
CASSLTPAYEQYF
TGCGCCAGCAGCTTGACGCCCGCCTACGAGCAGTACTTC
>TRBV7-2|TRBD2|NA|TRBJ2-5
CASSLLAGGPETQYF
TGTGCCAGCAGCTTACTAGCGGGAGGGCCGGAGACCCAGTACTTC
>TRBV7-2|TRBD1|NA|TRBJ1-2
CASSLAQGGRGYTF
TGTGCCAGCAGCTTAGCGCAGGGGGGTCGGGGCTACACCTTC
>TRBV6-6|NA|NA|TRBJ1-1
CASSYVPPGPSEAFF
TGTGCCAGCAGTTATGTGCCCCCAGGGCCGAGTGAAGCTTTCTTT
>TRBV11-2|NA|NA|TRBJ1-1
CASSLWAGVLDTEAFF
TGTGCCAGCAGCTTATGGGCAGGGGTATTAGACACTGAAGCTTTCTTT
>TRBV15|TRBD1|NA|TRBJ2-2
CATSRDPDRGRTGELFF
TGTGCCACCAGCAGAGATCCGGACAGGGGGCGTACCGGGGAGCTGTTTTTT
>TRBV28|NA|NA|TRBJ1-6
CASSSTGTGRISPLHF
TGTGCCAGCAGTTCGACTGGGACGGGACGAATTTCACCCCTCCACTTT
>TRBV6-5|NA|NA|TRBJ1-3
CASSYSSFLSGNTIYF
TGTGCCAGCAGTTACTCGAGTTTCCTGTCTGGAAACACCATATATTTT
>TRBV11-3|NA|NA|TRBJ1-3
CASSLTNSGNTIYF
TGTGCCAGCAGCTTAACGAACTCTGGAAACACCATATATTTT
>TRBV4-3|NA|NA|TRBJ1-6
CASSQGAFNSPLHF
TGCGCCAGCAGCCAAGGGGCCTTCAATTCACCCCTCCACTTT
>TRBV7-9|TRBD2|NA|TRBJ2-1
CASSSLAGEGFF
TGTGCCAGCAGCTCGTTAGCGGGGGAGGGGTTCTTC
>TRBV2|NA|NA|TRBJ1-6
CASSHNSRGSNSPLHF
TGTGCCAGCAGCCACAATTCCCGGGGGAGTAATTCACCCCTCCACTTT
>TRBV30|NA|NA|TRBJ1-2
CASLRVTLYGYTF
TGTGCCTCCTTAAGGGTGACCCTCTATGGCTACACCTTC
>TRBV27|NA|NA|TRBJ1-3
CASSLSAGAGNTIYF
TGTGCCAGCAGTTTATCGGCAGGGGCCGGAAACACCATATATTTT
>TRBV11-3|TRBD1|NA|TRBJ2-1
CASSRQGSEQFF
TGTGCCAGCAGCAGACAGGGGAGTGAGCAGTTCTTC
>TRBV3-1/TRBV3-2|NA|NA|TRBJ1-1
CASSQEGTLNTEAFF
TGTGCCAGCAGCCAAGAAGGGACGTTGAACACTGAAGCTTTCTTT
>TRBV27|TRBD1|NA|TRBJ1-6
CASSFTGVSYNSPLHF
TGTGCCAGCAGTTTTACAGGGGTGTCCTATAATTCACCCCTCCACTTT
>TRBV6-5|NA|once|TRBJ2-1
CASQAVNNEQFF
TGTGCCAGCCAGGCGGTAAACAATGAGCAGTTCTTC